This TCR beta chain is drawn from a study of OX40 agonist ivuxolimab in advanced cancers. Turning to the study itself: Patients with hepatocellular carcinoma, melanoma, renal cell or head and neck cancer made up the dose-escalation patients. Whole-study results and caveats: At 0.1 to 3.0 mg/kg and by week 6, CD4+ and CD8+ T cells in the blood had expanded clonally. Partial responders at 0.1-3.0 mg/kg showed near-lowest clonal expansion.

Germline values: CDR1 SGHRS, CDR2 YFSETQ. The CDR3 is made up of 14 amino acids. V lost 1 base and J lost 4, with 11 bases in between. Some clones are missing from TCRdb's copy, which holds only in-frame ones; the method was immunoSEQ multiplex PCR. The table records approximately 62,000 clones, roughly 86% of them present only once. This clone came up once. The antigen remains unidentified. The specimen comprised CD4+ or CD8+ T cells sorted from blood, sampled in a trial of the OX40 agonist ivuxolimab. The sequence derives from an adult with an advanced solid tumor such as melanoma, head and neck, liver or kidney cancer. V usage is TRBV5-1 and J usage is TRBJ1-1; no definite D call. The CDR3 nucleotides are TGCGCCAGCAGCTTGCGGGGAGAAGGCACTGAAGCTTTCTTT. This gives the protein CASSLRGEGTEAFF. Combining the CDR3 with reference TRBV5-1 and TRBJ1-1 gives the whole variable domain KAGVTQTPRYLIKTRGQQVTLSCSPISGHRSVSWYQQTPGQGLQFLFEYFSETQRNKGNFPGRFSGRQFSNSRSEMNVSTLELGDSALYLCASSLRGEGTEAFFGQGTRLTVV.